This paragraph covers one TCR beta chain sequence. No antigen is known for it. These data originate in a study of OX40 agonist ivuxolimab in advanced cancers. Study in general: Recorded diagnoses for dose-escalation patients were hepatocellular carcinoma, melanoma, renal cell or head and neck cancer. Study conclusions and caveats: Expanded clones were, on average, more numerous in CD8+ T cells than in CD4+. At doses 0.1 to 3.0 mg/kg, CD4+ and CD8+ clones expanded.

Sequenced by immunoSEQ multiplex PCR; TCRdb stores in-frame clones only, minus some. The data hold about 64,000 clones, with around 93% observed a single time. The V gene's germline CDR1 is SGHKS and CDR2 YYEKEE (reference sequence). Trimming shortened V by 0 bases and J by 0 bases, and 7 bases separated the two germline ends. The CDR3 loop spans 15 amino acids. The chain couples TRBV5-5 to TRBJ1-5; D call uncertain. The source of this sequence is an adult with an advanced solid tumor such as melanoma, head and neck, liver or kidney cancer. Sequenced here: CD4+ or CD8+ T cells sorted from blood, sampled in a trial of the OX40 agonist ivuxolimab. CDR3 loop: CASSLGTVSNQPQHF. Here the CDR3 DNA reads TGTGCCAGCAGCTTGGGTACGGTTAGCAATCAGCCCCAGCATTTT.